This T cell receptor beta chain was captured in a study of T cell repertoires in cytomegalovirus infection. Study details: The authors used CMV epitopes that were HLA-C-restricted (recently identified) and HLA-B-restricted (well studied).

V was shortened by 5 bases and J by 8 bases, with 28 bases between the two germline ends. Looked up from germline, CDR1 is MNHEY and CDR2 is SMNVEV (reference sequence). The CDR3 has 18 amino acids. Notes on the study in general: The cumulative frequency of public TCR beta families distinguished individuals who carried CMV together with the relevant HLA.

Each CDR3 protein is one row after TCRdb ran MiXCR on the reads. This sample has around 300,000 distinct CDR3 sequences, with roughly 25% found just once. Turning to this clonotype: The antigen remains unidentified.

The specimen comprised cultured PBMCs, sampled from culture after CMV antigen stimulation. This receptor was taken from a human donor in good health (CMV status not recorded). Some clones in this sample may be carry-over from other donors' samples. This chain uses TRBV27 with TRBJ2-1; perhaps D is TRBD1 or TRBD2 (7 bases each). This CDR3 reads CASSRDSQGGRLVYEQFF. CDR3 sequence (DNA): TGTGCCAGCAGTCGGGACAGCCAAGGCGGGAGACTTGTCTATGAGCAGTTCTTC.